This TCR beta chain came from a study of Graves' ophthalmopathy and Graves' hyperthyroidism. This clonotype was found many times. The antigen remains unidentified. RNA transcripts served as template for amplifying TCR beta CDR3 sequences. First-round RT-PCR employed HTBI primers, with a second-round multiplex PCR after it. TCRdb fed the multiplex PCR reads into MiXCR, producing one record per CDR3 protein. The sample shows some 380,000 distinct CDR3 sequences, 15% of them seen only once. V was pared by 4 bases and J by 3 bases, with 15 bases of the junction left unmatched. The CDR3 runs to 17 residues. Germline values: CDR1 SGHRS, CDR2 YFSETQ. Overall study findings and caveats: A roughly 81% specificity and just under 90% sensitivity were achieved by a 13-signature model that separated ophthalmopathy from stable hyperthyroidism.

This chain connects TRBV5-1 to TRBJ1-1; TRBD1 agrees at 7 bases. The clonotype comes from a woman in her late teens or twenties with stable Graves' hyperthyroidism. The sample was peripheral blood. The CDR3 spells CASSLYGQVVGDTEAFF. The CDR3 DNA sequence: TGCGCCAGCAGCCTATACGGACAGGTCGTAGGGGACACTGAAGCTTTCTTT. The whole variable domain, remainder taken from reference TRBV5-1 and TRBJ1-1, is KAGVTQTPRYLIKTRGQQVTLSCSPISGHRSVSWYQQTPGQGLQFLFEYFSETQRNKGNFPGRFSGRQFSNSRSEMNVSTLELGDSALYLCASSLYGQVVGDTEAFFGQGTRLTVV.